These 25 T cell receptor beta chains were all obtained from the same sample, sequenced in a study of cytomegalovirus exposure and HLA in healthy donors (dated 2017 in TCRdb). Libraries were made using the immunoSEQ multiplex PCR assay. TCRdb re-hosts the immuneACCESS table, in-frame sequences only. Its copies lack some clones; in the studies checked, an unresolved V gene accounts for under half of them, and the cause for the rest is not known. Present in this sample are more than 95,000 clones, around 95% of which were seen just once. The biggest ten clones account for less than 2% of the sample. Sequenced sample: PBMCs. These TCRs come from a man younger than 35 in good health and CMV-seronegative.

On this clone itself: Other nucleotide sequences in the sample specify the same CDR3. The chain is built from TRBV9 and TRBJ2-7, with 7 positions matching TRBD1. The CDR3 runs 14 residues. CDR1 is SGDLS and CDR2 is YYNGEE in the germline V gene. The junction had 2 bases not matched to a gene; V was cut back by 0 bases and J by 2 bases. Written as DNA, the CDR3 is TGTGCCAGCAGCGTAGGGCAGGGGGCCTACGAGCAGTACTTC. As protein: CASSVGQGAYEQYF.

V and J are TRBV5-1 and TRBJ2-2; 14 bases are shared with TRBD2. There are 17 residues in the CDR3. The V gene's germline CDR1 is SGHRS and CDR2 YFSETQ. V dropped 3 bases and J dropped 6; count of bases not matched to a gene: 7. CDR3 bases: TGCGCCAGCAGCTGGGGGACTAGCGGGGGACCAGCCGGGGAGCTGTTTTTT. Translation gives CASSWGTSGGPAGELFF.

The chain uses TRBV29-1 and TRBJ2-3; 8 nucleotides line up with TRBD2. Germline CDR1 reads SQVTM; CDR2 reads ANQGSEA. V trimming: 1 base; J trimming: 4 bases; junction bases outside the gene matches: 4. This CDR3 is built from 14 residues. This CDR3 is CSVEAAGVPDTQYF. The CDR3, as DNA: TGCAGCGTTGAAGCAGCGGGAGTCCCAGATACGCAGTATTTT.

This chain uses TRBV9 with TRBJ2-5; TRBD1 agrees at 8 bases. V was clipped by 0 bases and J by 4 bases; unmatched bases: 8. The CDR3 covers 16 residues. The germline gives CDR1 SGDLS, CDR2 YYNGEE. The CDR3 coding sequence is TGTGCCAGCAGCGTAGACCCAGGGGGCCGGGGAGAGACCCAGTACTTC. Residues: CASSVDPGGRGETQYF.

The gene calls are TRBV6-5 and TRBJ2-2; D gene ambiguous. The CDR3 is made up of 13 amino acids. Germline values: CDR1 MNHEY, CDR2 SVGAGI. Trimming removed 7 bases at V and 5 bases at J, with 11 bases between. CDR3 nucleotides: TGTGCCAGCAACAAAAGAAATACCGGGGAGCTGTTTTTT. Translation: CASNKRNTGELFF.

This clone appeared a single time. V and J are TRBV27 and TRBJ2-6, with a possible D match to TRBD1 (6 bases). Trimming shortened V by 7 bases and J by 0 bases, and 13 bases separated the two germline ends. The CDR3 length is 16 residues. The germline CDR1 and CDR2 sequences are MNHEY and SMNVEV (reference sequence). The CDR3 DNA follows: TGTGCCAGCACCCCAGGGGTGTACTCTGGGGCCAACGTCCTGACTTTC. Translation gives CASTPGVYSGANVLTF.

V usage is TRBV28 and J usage is TRBJ2-7; 8 positions agree with TRBD1. Germline trimming cut 4 bases from V and 4 bases from J; bases unmatched to any gene: 6. Germline values: CDR1 MDHEN, CDR2 SYDVKM. CDR3 length equals 14 residues. This chain's CDR3 is CASSYDRGLYEQYF. CDR3 sequence (DNA): TGTGCCAGCAGTTACGACAGGGGACTTTACGAGCAGTACTTC.

This clone occurred a few times. The V and J genes are TRBV7-2 and TRBJ2-7, with TRBD2 as a possible D gene (6 bases). The CDR3 extends over 11 amino acids. Trimming took 10 bases from V and 4 from J, leaving 11 bases between them. The germline gives CDR1 SGHTA, CDR2 FQGNSA. The CDR3: CATRESYEQYF. The CDR3 nucleotides read TGTGCCACCCGGGAGAGTTACGAGCAGTACTTC.

V gene TRBV29-1 combines with J gene TRBJ2-7; tentative D call: TRBD2 (6 bases). The germline V and J ends were trimmed by 3 bases and 2 bases, with 11 bases remaining between them. The CDR3 consists of 13 residues. Germline values: CDR1 SQVTM, CDR2 ANQGSEA. The CDR3 DNA follows: TGCAGCGTTGAGGAGGGAAATACCTACGAGCAGTACTTC. Translation gives CSVEEGNTYEQYF.

This clone is a singleton in its sample. The V gene is TRBV5-4, the J gene TRBJ2-7; TRBD2 matches at 15 bases. From germline, CDR1 is SGHNT and CDR2 YYREEE (reference sequence). Losses at the gene ends were 0 bases for V and 3 bases for J; bases not matched to a gene: 4. This CDR3 is 17 amino acids long. This chain's CDR3 is CASSLGGLAGGVYEQYF. CDR3 sequence (DNA): TGTGCCAGCAGCTTGGGGGGACTAGCGGGAGGAGTCTACGAGCAGTACTTC. Complete variable domain (other parts from reference TRBV5-4 and TRBJ2-7): ETGVTQSPTHLIKTRGQQVTLRCSSQSGHNTVSWYQQALGQGPQFIFQYYREEENGRGNFPPRFSGLQFPNYSSELNVNALELDDSALYLCASSLGGLAGGVYEQYFGPGTRLTVT.

The chain employs TRBV5-4 and TRBJ1-1, with D possibly being TRBD1 (5 bases). CDR1 and CDR2 (germline): SGHNT, YYREEE (reference sequence). The CDR3 runs to 12 residues. V dropped 2 bases and J dropped 4 bases, with 6 bases sitting between them. The CDR3 DNA follows: TGTGCCAGCAGCTTCGGGGGCACTGAAGCTTTCTTT. This codes for CASSFGGTEAFF.

The chain joins TRBV28 to TRBJ1-5; 8 nucleotides line up with TRBD1. V shed 4 bases and J 0 bases; nucleotides not matched to a gene: 20. The germline V gene has CDR1 MDHEN and CDR2 SYDVKM. The CDR3 sequence is 21 residues long. CDR3 loop: CASSSAGGVDFNRYSNQPQHF. CDR3 in DNA: TGTGCCAGCAGTTCCGCAGGGGGCGTTGATTTTAATAGATATAGCAATCAGCCCCAGCATTTT.

The chain links TRBV7-2 to TRBJ2-4, with a possible D match to TRBD2 (6 bases). V was cut by 1 base and J by 8 bases, with 9 bases left in between. The CDR3 is 13 amino acids. Per germline, CDR1 SGHTA and CDR2 FQGNSA. CDR3 coding DNA: TGTGCCAGCAGCTTAGGGAGGGAGTACATTCAGTACTTC. This encodes CASSLGREYIQYF.

The chain uses TRBV5-4 and TRBJ2-4; D is perhaps TRBD1 (6 bases). The CDR3 totals 18 residues. Germline CDR1 SGHNT, CDR2 YYREEE (reference sequence). The V and J ends lost 2 bases and 8 bases respectively, with 26 bases between them. The CDR3 here is CASSFTWLRAPNRDIQYF. The CDR3 DNA is TGTGCCAGCAGCTTTACTTGGCTCCGGGCTCCAAACAGGGACATTCAGTACTTC.

The chain is built from TRBV5-6 and TRBJ1-1; unclear D gene. Trimming took off 3 bases at V and 7 bases at J, with 7 bases between the two ends. Germline CDR1 SGHDT, CDR2 YYEEEE. This CDR3 comprises 11 residues. The DNA for the CDR3 is TGTGCCAGCAGCTCTGCGGGTGAAGCTTTCTTT. Amino acids: CASSSAGEAFF.

The V call is TRBV4-3, the J call TRBJ2-5; perhaps TRBD1 as D (5 bases). Germline V lookup: CDR1 LGHNA, CDR2 YSLEER. This CDR3 has 13 residues. Trimming took 1 base from V and 5 from J, leaving 8 bases between them. The DNA of the CDR3 is TGCGCCAGCAGCCAAGGGAGACAGGAGACCCAGTACTTC. This sequence encodes CASSQGRQETQYF.

The CDR3 coding sequence is TGTGCCATCAGTGAAATCGGGACAGGGACAAGAGACATTCGATACGAGCAGTACTTC. It encodes CAISEIGTGTRDIRYEQYF. The chain is built from TRBV10-3 and TRBJ2-7; TRBD1 matches at 9 bases. Germline V CDR1 and CDR2: ENHRY, SYGVKD. J gave up 4 bases and V 3 bases, and 19 bases lay outside the gene matches. The CDR3 sequence is 19 residues long.

In this sample, this clone turned up once. The rearrangement uses TRBV27 and TRBJ2-1, with D possibly being TRBD2 (5 bases). Trimming shortened V by 2 bases and J by 4 bases, and 15 bases separated the two germline ends. The CDR3 is 16 residues long. CDR1 is MNHEY and CDR2 is SMNVEV in the germline V gene (reference sequence). CDR3 nucleotides: TGTGCCAGCAGTTTAATTAGGGTAACGGGGTACAATGAGCAGTTCTTC. Protein sequence: CASSLIRVTGYNEQFF.

The chain joins TRBV7-3 to TRBJ2-1; 12 nucleotides line up with TRBD2. The CDR3 spans 16 residues. The ends lost 0 bases at V and 6 bases at J; junction bases unmatched: 3. Germline values: CDR1 SGHTA, CDR2 FQGTGA. The CDR3 sequence: CASSLTRTSGTNEQFF. The CDR3 nucleotides read TGTGCCAGCAGCTTAACGCGGACTAGCGGGACCAATGAGCAGTTCTTC.

This chain joins TRBV5-6 and TRBJ1-3; 9 bases align to TRBD1. The CDR3 sequence is 16 residues long. Germline CDR1 is SGHDT and CDR2 is YYEEEE. V was clipped by 4 bases and J by 2 bases; unmatched bases: 7. The CDR3 DNA reads as TGTGCCAGCAGCCCATCCGGGACAGGGCCTGGAAACACCATATATTTT. Amino acids: CASSPSGTGPGNTIYF.

The DNA for the CDR3 is TGTGCCAGCAGCTTAGCACTTGAGAACTACGAGCAGTACTTC. Translated: CASSLALENYEQYF. The rearrangement uses TRBV7-2 and TRBJ2-7, with D hard to call. V gave up 0 bases and J gave up 3 bases, with 9 bases separating them. Germline assignment: CDR1 SGHTA and CDR2 FQGNSA. The CDR3 extends over 14 amino acids.

The rearrangement joins TRBV7-9 to TRBJ2-5; 13 bases map to TRBD2. V lost 5 bases and J lost 5; bases outside the gene matches: 8. This CDR3 spans 16 amino acids. Germline V lookup: CDR1 SEHNR, CDR2 FQNEAQ (reference sequence). The CDR3 here is CASSRTSGRARETQYF. The CDR3 DNA sequence: TGTGCCAGCAGCCGTACTAGCGGGAGGGCACGGGAGACCCAGTACTTC.

The chain couples TRBV28 to TRBJ2-5; 9 positions match TRBD2. The germline CDR1 and CDR2 sequences are MDHEN and SYDVKM. Unmatched junction bases numbered 8, after V lost 2 bases and J lost 4 bases. The CDR3 totals 16 residues. Here the CDR3 reads CASSLIAGGPPETQYF. CDR3 coding DNA: TGTGCCAGCAGTTTAATCGCGGGAGGGCCCCCAGAGACCCAGTACTTC. The full variable domain, its missing parts supplied by reference TRBV28 and TRBJ2-5, is DVKVTQSSRYLVKRTGEKVFLECVQDMDHENMFWYRQDPGLGLRLIYFSYDVKMKEKGDIPEGYSVSREKKERFSLILESASTNQTSMYLCASSLIAGGPPETQYFGPGTRLLVL.

The CDR3 bases are TGCGCCAGCAGCCAACGAGCGGGAGGGCCTCAAGAGACCCAGTACTTC. Translating gives CASSQRAGGPQETQYF. The J gene is TRBJ2-5, the V gene TRBV4-3; 10 bases are shared with TRBD2. Germline CDR1 and CDR2: LGHNA and YSLEER. J gave up 2 bases and V 2 bases, and 5 bases lay outside the gene matches. The CDR3 extends over 16 amino acids.

The rearrangement uses TRBV27 and TRBJ1-1, with a weak D call TRBD1 (5 bases). The CDR3 length is 14 residues. Trimming left V 2 bases short and J 3 bases short, with 10 bases between. Germline values: CDR1 MNHEY, CDR2 SMNVEV (reference sequence). The CDR3 nucleotides read TGTGCCAGCAGTTTAAGGGTAGGGGACACTGAAGCTTTCTTT. Encoded protein: CASSLRVGDTEAFF.